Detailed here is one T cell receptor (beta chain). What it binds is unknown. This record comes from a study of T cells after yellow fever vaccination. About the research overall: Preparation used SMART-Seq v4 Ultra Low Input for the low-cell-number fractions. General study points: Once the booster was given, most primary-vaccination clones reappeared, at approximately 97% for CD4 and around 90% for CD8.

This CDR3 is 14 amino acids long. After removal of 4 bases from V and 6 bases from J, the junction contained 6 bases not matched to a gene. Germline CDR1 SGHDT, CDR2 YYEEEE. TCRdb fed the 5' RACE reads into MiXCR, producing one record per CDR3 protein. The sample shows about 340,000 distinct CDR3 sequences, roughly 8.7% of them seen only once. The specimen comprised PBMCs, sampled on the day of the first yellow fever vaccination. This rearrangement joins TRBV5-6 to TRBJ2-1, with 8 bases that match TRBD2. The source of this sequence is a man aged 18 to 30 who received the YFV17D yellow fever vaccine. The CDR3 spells CASSPGGPGNEQFF. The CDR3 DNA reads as TGTGCCAGCAGCCCGGGGGGGCCGGGCAATGAGCAGTTCTTC.